The 13 T cell receptor beta chains below all came from one sample that was sequenced in a study of blood T cell repertoires in COVID-19. Assay used: immunoSEQ multiplex PCR; TCRdb lists only in-frame clones, some missing. The table shows approximately 120,000 clones, with roughly 74% occurring only once. The sequenced material came from peripheral blood. All receptors come from a man aged 60-69 years with acute or convalescent COVID-19.

The chain links TRBV21-1 to TRBJ2-7; no check of the table's D call, TRBD1, against the DNA was made. TRBV21-1 is marked as a pseudogene. CDR3 size: 18 residues. The CDR3 here is CASSKALLEKDRKGEQYF. The CDR3 DNA is TGTGCCAGCAGCAAAGCGCTTCTTGAGAAAGACCGAAAGGGGGAGCAGTACTTC.

This clone showed up just a few times. The gene calls are TRBV12-3 or TRBV12-4 and TRBJ2-7; 11 nucleotides match TRBD1. V lost 7 bases, J lost 5 bases, and 4 bases stayed unmatched. The length of the CDR3 is 13 residues. The CDR3 coding sequence is TGTGCCAGCAATAAGGACAGGGGGCACGAGCAGTACTTC. This sequence encodes CASNKDRGHEQYF.

The chain's CDR3 is CASSLAGGATEAFF. DNA for the CDR3: TGTGCCAGCAGCTTAGCCGGAGGGGCCACTGAAGCTTTCTTT. This chain links TRBV7-2 with TRBJ1-1; possible D gene TRBD1, 5 bases. The germline V and J ends were trimmed by 0 bases and 4 bases, with 9 bases remaining between them. The CDR3 sequence is 14 residues long. Germline assignment: CDR1 SGHTA and CDR2 FQGNSA.

In this sample, this clone turned up once. This rearrangement joins TRBV5-1 to TRBJ2-2; D is ambiguous. Between the trimmed V and J ends, which lost 4 bases and 4 bases, there was a span of 8 bases. The germline V gene has CDR1 SGHRS and CDR2 YFSETQ. CDR3 length: 13 amino acids. The CDR3 sequence is CASSRSSTGELFF. The CDR3 bases are TGCGCCAGCAGCAGGAGCAGCACCGGGGAGCTGTTTTTT. Filled out from reference TRBV5-1 and TRBJ2-2, the complete variable domain reads KAGVTQTPRYLIKTRGQQVTLSCSPISGHRSVSWYQQTPGQGLQFLFEYFSETQRNKGNFPGRFSGRQFSNSRSEMNVSTLELGDSALYLCASSRSSTGELFFGEGSRLTVL.

This clone was seen a few times. The genes are TRBV6-1 and TRBJ1-4; 10 bases line up with TRBD1. This CDR3 spans 15 amino acids. The germline gives CDR1 MNHNS, CDR2 SASEGT. The trim removed 2 bases at V and 5 bases at J, leaving 2 bases unmatched. The CDR3 DNA reads TGTGCCAGCAGTGAACCGGGACAGGGGAATGAAAAACTGTTTTTT. This sequence encodes CASSEPGQGNEKLFF.

V usage is TRBV28 and J usage is TRBJ1-5; no firm D call. V was clipped by 7 bases and J by 3 bases, with 13 bases between them. CDR3 size: 14 residues. Germline V CDR1 and CDR2: MDHEN, SYDVKM. The CDR3, as DNA: TGTGCCAGCATAGCATACGGCTCCAATCAGCCCCAGCATTTT. Translating gives CASIAYGSNQPQHF.

The chain links TRBV7-6 to TRBJ2-3; tentatively, D is TRBD2 (6 bases). The V and J ends lost 5 bases and 1 base respectively, with 16 bases between them. Germline-derived CDR1 and CDR2 are SGHVS and FNYEAQ. This CDR3 spans 16 amino acids. The CDR3 nucleotides are TGTGCCAGCAGCCGGAGTAGCGGAATGGGCACAGATACGCAGTATTTT. It translates to CASSRSSGMGTDTQYF.

Note on this clone: Other DNA sequences from this sample encode an identical CDR3 as well. This chain links TRBV18 with TRBJ1-1; D is uncertain. V lost 1 base to trimming and J lost 2 bases, with 11 bases between them. The germline gives CDR1 KGHSH, CDR2 LQKENI. The CDR3 contains 15 residues. The DNA for the CDR3 is TGTGCCAGCTCACCACGGGGAGGCGTAAACACTGAAGCTTTCTTT. This encodes CASSPRGGVNTEAFF.

J is TRBJ1-5 and V is TRBV5-1, with 10 bases fitting TRBD1. This CDR3 has 14 amino acids. Germline V lookup: CDR1 SGHRS, CDR2 YFSETQ. Unmatched junction bases numbered 2, after V lost 4 bases and J lost 4 bases. In nucleotides, the CDR3 is TGCGCCAGCAGCCGGACAGGGGGTAATCAGCCCCAGCATTTT. It specifies CASSRTGGNQPQHF.

This sequence joins TRBV19 and TRBJ1-1; 8 nucleotides align to TRBD1. The CDR3 contains 14 residues. The J segment lost 5 bases and the V segment lost 6 bases, leaving 8 bases of the junction unmatched. The germline V gene has CDR1 LNHDA and CDR2 SQIVND (reference sequence). The CDR3 DNA is TGTGCCAGTAGCCCCCTACAGGGGGGTACTGAAGCTTTCTTT. It encodes CASSPLQGGTEAFF.

The genes are TRBV7-6 and TRBJ2-1; 9 bases are a match to TRBD2. With 5 bases clipped from V and 4 bases from J, the junction kept 12 bases outside the gene matches. Per germline, CDR1 SGHVS and CDR2 FNYEAQ. The CDR3 is made up of 17 amino acids. The CDR3 region is CASSIKAGGLFYNEQFF. CDR3 coding DNA: TGTGCCAGCAGCATCAAAGCGGGGGGCCTCTTTTACAATGAGCAGTTCTTC.

The chain has TRBV28 and TRBJ1-2, with 7 bases lining up with TRBD1. J lost 4 bases, V lost 5 bases, and 10 bases had no gene match. Germline V gene lookup returns CDR1 MDHEN and CDR2 SYDVKM. This CDR3 is 15 amino acids long. CDR3 residues: CASSPSTGYFYGYTF. The CDR3 nucleotides read TGTGCCAGCAGTCCGTCGACAGGGTATTTCTATGGCTACACCTTC.

This clone has only one observation. This chain connects TRBV7-3 to TRBJ2-7, with 9 bases that match TRBD2. CDR3 length equals 13 residues. Trimming cost V 6 bases and J 9 bases; bases outside gene matches: 9. CDR1 SGHTA and CDR2 FQGTGA come from the germline V gene. Here the CDR3 reads CASSPSPSGVQYF. Written as DNA, the CDR3 is TGTGCCAGCAGTCCATCCCCTAGCGGGGTGCAGTACTTC.